This T cell receptor beta chain was captured by sequencing in a study of T cells in localized non-small cell lung cancer. Notes on the study in general: Uninvolved adjacent lung, not tumor, had the highest T cell clonality. Turning up in adjacent lung were a median approximately 57 of the top 100 tumor clones.

Repertoires were generated with immunoSEQ multiplex PCR, while TCRdb's copy carries only in-frame clones and drops some. Altogether about 1,700 clones are present, about 23% being singletons, with the ten largest covering around 8.3%. Between the trimmed V and J ends, which lost 3 bases and 3 bases, there was a span of 14 bases. This CDR3 region has 14 residues. The germline V gene has CDR1 GTSNPN and CDR2 SVGIG (reference sequence). The sample holds a few counts of this clone. Its antigen is undetermined. The TCR sequence derives from a woman aged 40 to 75 with stage I lung adenocarcinoma. The chain combines TRBV30 with TRBJ2-5; D possibly corresponds to TRBD1 (6 bases). The specimen was normal lung tissue next to the tumor, collected before any cancer treatment. The CDR3 DNA reads TGTGCCTGGAGGAAACAGGGAGATGAAGAGACCCAGTACTTC. It encodes CAWRKQGDEETQYF.